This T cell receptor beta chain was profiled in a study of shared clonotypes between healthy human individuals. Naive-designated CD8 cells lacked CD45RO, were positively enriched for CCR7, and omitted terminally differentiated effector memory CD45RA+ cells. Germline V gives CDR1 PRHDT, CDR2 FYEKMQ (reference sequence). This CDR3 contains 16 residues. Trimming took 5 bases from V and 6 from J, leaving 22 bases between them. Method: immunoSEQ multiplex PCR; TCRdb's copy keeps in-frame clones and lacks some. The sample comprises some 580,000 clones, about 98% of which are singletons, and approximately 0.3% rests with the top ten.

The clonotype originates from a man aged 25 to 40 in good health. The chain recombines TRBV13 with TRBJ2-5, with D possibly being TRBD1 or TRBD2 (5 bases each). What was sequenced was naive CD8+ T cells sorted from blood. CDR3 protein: CASSQVGDGLGKTQYF. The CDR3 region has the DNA TGTGCCAGCAGCCAAGTAGGGGACGGTCTTGGGAAGACCCAGTACTTC. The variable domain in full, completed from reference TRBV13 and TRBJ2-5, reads AAGVIQSPRHLIKEKRETATLKCYPIPRHDTVYWYQQGPGQDPQFLISFYEKMQSDKGSIPDRFSAQQFSDYHSELNMSSLELGDSALYFCASSQVGDGLGKTQYFGPGTRLLVL.